The 8 T cell receptor beta chains presented below share a single source sample, sequenced in a study of radiation and T cells in renal cell carcinoma. Specified treatment: treatment-naive control, cytoreductive nephrectomy. Sequenced by immunoSEQ multiplex PCR; TCRdb stores in-frame clones only, minus some. The table shows about 10,000 clones, with over 50% occurring only once. This material consisted of tumor tissue, taken from a patient whose treatment was nephrectomy without radiotherapy. The receptors here all came from a man aged 35-49 years with renal cell carcinoma.

This chain links TRBV9 with TRBJ2-1, with 10 bases that match TRBD2. CDR3 length: 15 residues. Germline CDR1 reads SGDLS; CDR2 reads YYNGEE. Trimming cost V 3 bases and J 7 bases; bases outside gene matches: 7. CDR3 in DNA: TGTGCCAGCAGCGCCCTAGCGGGAGTGGGAAATGAGCAGTTCTTC. It encodes CASSALAGVGNEQFF.

This chain connects TRBV7-2 to TRBJ2-2, with a possible D match to TRBD2 (6 bases). V was pared by 1 base and J by 4 bases, with 7 bases between. Germline V gives CDR1 SGHTA, CDR2 FQGNSA. The CDR3 loop spans 14 amino acids. The CDR3 sequence is CASSLERVTGELFF. For the CDR3, the DNA is TGTGCCAGCAGCTTAGAGCGGGTCACCGGGGAGCTGTTTTTT. The full variable domain, with the rest looked up from reference TRBV7-2 and TRBJ2-2, is GAGVSQSPSNKVTEKGKDVELRCDPISGHTALYWYRQSLGQGLEFLIYFQGNSAPDKSGLPSDRFSAERTGGSVSTLTIQRTQQEDSAVYLCASSLERVTGELFFGEGSRLTVL.

The CDR3 here is CASSEPLGGTANEKLFF. Written as DNA, the CDR3 is TGTGCCAGCAGTGAACCTTTGGGAGGGACGGCTAATGAAAAACTGTTTTTT. The chain links TRBV28 to TRBJ1-4; D possibly corresponds to TRBD1 (5 bases). V gave up 5 bases and J gave up 3 bases, with 19 bases separating them. The CDR3 sequence is 17 residues long. The V gene's germline CDR1 is MDHEN and CDR2 SYDVKM.

This clone is deemed medium-sized. V and J are TRBV6-1 and TRBJ2-1; 8 bases agree with TRBD2. J lost 2 bases, V lost 6 bases, and 6 bases had no gene match. The CDR3 contains 15 residues. CDR1 is MNHNS and CDR2 is SASEGT in the germline V gene. CDR3 DNA: TGTGCCAGCAGCGAGACTAGCGCGACCTACAATGAGCAGTTCTTC. Its translation is CASSETSATYNEQFF.

By frequency in the sample, this clone is medium-sized. The chain employs TRBV5-4 and TRBJ2-2; maybe TRBD2 (5 bases). The CDR3 contains 14 residues. Germline V gives CDR1 SGHNT, CDR2 YYREEE (reference sequence). V lost 2 bases, J lost 1 base, and 6 bases lay in between. This CDR3 is CASSFAGNTGELFF. The CDR3 nucleotides read TGTGCCAGCAGCTTCGCGGGGAACACCGGGGAGCTGTTTTTT.

Note on this clone: One end of the junction varies from germline; a read error may be responsible. This chain connects TRBV6-1 to TRBJ1-1, with unresolved D. The CDR3 has 12 residues. Germline loops: CDR1 MNHNS, CDR2 SASEGT. In DNA form, the CDR3 reads TGTGCCATCAGTGAGTCGCAACTGGGAGCTTTCTTT. Its protein product is CAISESQLGAFF.

This clone was seen a few times. J is TRBJ2-7 and V is TRBV28, with 10 bases fitting TRBD2. CDR3 length: 15 amino acids. Germline loops: CDR1 MDHEN, CDR2 SYDVKM. J lost 3 bases, V lost 5 bases, and 7 bases had no gene match. The DNA for the CDR3 is TGTGCCAGCAGTGTCCGGACTAGCGGACTCTACGAGCAGTACTTC. Translating it yields CASSVRTSGLYEQYF.

The chain is built from TRBV30 and TRBJ2-3, with TRBD2 identical over 8 bases. V trimming: 5 bases; J trimming: 3 bases; junction bases outside the gene matches: 7. The CDR3 sequence is 14 residues long. The germline CDR1 and CDR2 sequences are GTSNPN and SVGIG (reference sequence). CDR3: CAWVQAGGTDTQYF. The CDR3 nucleotides are TGTGCCTGGGTTCAGGCGGGAGGTACAGATACGCAGTATTTT. Full variable domain (remainder filled in from reference TRBV30 and TRBJ2-3): SQTIHQWPATLVQPVGSPLSLECTVEGTSNPNLYWYRQAAGRGLQLLFYSVGIGQISSEVPQNLSASRPQDRQFILSSKKLLLSDSGFYLCAWVQAGGTDTQYFGPGTRLTVL.